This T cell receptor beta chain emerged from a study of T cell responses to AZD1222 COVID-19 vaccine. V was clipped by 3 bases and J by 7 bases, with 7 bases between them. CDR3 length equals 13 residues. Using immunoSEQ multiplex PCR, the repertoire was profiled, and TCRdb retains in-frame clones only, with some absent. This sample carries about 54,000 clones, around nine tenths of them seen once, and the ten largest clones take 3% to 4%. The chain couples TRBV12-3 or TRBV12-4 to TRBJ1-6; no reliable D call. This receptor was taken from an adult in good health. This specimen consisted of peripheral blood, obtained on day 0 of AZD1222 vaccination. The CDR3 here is CASSLQENSPLHF. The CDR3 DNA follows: TGTGCCAGCAGTTTGCAGGAGAATTCACCCCTCCACTTT.